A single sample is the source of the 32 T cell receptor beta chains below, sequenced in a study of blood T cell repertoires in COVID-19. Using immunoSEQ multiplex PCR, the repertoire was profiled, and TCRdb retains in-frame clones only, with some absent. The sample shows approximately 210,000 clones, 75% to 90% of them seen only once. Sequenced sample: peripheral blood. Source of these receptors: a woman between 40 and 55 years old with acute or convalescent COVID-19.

CDR3 residues: CASSLGQGENQPQHF. The CDR3 region has the DNA TGCGCCAGCAGCTTAGGACAGGGGGAGAATCAGCCCCAGCATTTT. The chain employs TRBV5-1 and TRBJ1-5, with 10 bases lining up with TRBD1. The CDR3 length is 15 residues. Losses at the gene ends were 2 bases for V and 4 bases for J; bases not matched to a gene: 3. Germline CDR1 SGHRS, CDR2 YFSETQ.

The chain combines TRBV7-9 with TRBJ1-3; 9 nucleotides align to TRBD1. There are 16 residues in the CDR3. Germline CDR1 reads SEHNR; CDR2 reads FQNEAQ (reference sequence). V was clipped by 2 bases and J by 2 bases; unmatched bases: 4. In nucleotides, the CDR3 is TGTGCCAGCAGCTTAAGTGGGACAGGGACTGGAAACACCATATATTTT. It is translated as CASSLSGTGTGNTIYF.

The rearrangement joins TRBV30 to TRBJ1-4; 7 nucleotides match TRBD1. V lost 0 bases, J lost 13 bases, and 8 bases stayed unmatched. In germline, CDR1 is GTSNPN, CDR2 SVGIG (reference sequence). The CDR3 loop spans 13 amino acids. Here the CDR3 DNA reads TGTGCCTGGAGTGTCCCCGGGACAGAGGTACTGTTTTTT. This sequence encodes CAWSVPGTEVLFF.

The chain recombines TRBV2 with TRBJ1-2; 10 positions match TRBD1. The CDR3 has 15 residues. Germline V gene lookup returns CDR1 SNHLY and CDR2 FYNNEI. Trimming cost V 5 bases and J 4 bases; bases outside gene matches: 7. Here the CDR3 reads CASSLDRGAFYGYTF. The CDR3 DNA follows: TGTGCCAGCAGTTTGGACAGGGGGGCCTTCTATGGCTACACCTTC.

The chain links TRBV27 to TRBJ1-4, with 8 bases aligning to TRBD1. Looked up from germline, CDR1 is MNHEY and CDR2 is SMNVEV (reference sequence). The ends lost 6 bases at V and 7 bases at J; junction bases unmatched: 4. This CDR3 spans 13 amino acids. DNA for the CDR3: TGTGCCAGCAGGCAGGGGGCAGGTGAAAAACTGTTTTTT. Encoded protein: CASRQGAGEKLFF. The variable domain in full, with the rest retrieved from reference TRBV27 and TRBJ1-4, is EAQVTQNPRYLITVTGKKLTVTCSQNMNHEYMSWYRQDPGLGLRQIYYSMNVEVTDKGDVPEGYKVSRKEKRNFPLILESPSPNQTSLYFCASRQGAGEKLFFGSGTQLSVL.

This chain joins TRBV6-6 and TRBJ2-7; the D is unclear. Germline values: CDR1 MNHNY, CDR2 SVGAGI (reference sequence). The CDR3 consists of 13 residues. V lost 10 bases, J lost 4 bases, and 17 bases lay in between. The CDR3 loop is CATVSQVNYEQYV. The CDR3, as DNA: TGTGCCACGGTCTCGCAGGTGAATTACGAGCAGTACGTC.

The CDR3 DNA is TGTGCCAGCAGTGATATGGGCTTTAACTATGGCTACACCTTC. Its translation: CASSDMGFNYGYTF. The chain has TRBV6-1 and TRBJ1-2; no reliable D call. The V gene lost 3 bases and the J gene lost 1 base, with 9 bases spanning the gap. Germline V CDR1 and CDR2: MNHNS, SASEGT. There are 14 residues in the CDR3.

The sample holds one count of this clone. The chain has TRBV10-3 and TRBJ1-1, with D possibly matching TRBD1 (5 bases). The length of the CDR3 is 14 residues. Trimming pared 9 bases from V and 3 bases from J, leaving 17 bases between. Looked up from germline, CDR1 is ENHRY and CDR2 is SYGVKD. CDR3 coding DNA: TGTGCCATTAGGGGCCCGGGGGGTCACACTGAAGCTTTCTTT. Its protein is CAIRGPGGHTEAFF.

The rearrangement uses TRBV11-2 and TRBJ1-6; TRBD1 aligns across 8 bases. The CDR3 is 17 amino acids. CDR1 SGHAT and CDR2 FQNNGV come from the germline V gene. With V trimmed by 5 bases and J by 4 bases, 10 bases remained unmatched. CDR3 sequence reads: CASSEDRGGFYNSPLHF. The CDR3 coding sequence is TGTGCCAGCAGCGAAGACAGGGGAGGGTTTTATAATTCACCCCTCCACTTT.

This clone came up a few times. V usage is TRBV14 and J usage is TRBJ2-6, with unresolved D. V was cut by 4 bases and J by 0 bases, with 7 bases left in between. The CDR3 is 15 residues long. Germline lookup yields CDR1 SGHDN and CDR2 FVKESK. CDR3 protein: CASSPSGSGANVLTF. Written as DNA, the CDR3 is TGTGCCAGCAGCCCCTCGGGCTCTGGGGCCAACGTCCTGACTTTC. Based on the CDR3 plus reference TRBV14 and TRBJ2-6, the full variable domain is EAGVTQFPSHSVIEKGQTVTLRCDPISGHDNLYWYRRVMGKEIKFLLHFVKESKQDESGMPNNRFLAERTGGTYSTLKVQPAELEDSGVYFCASSPSGSGANVLTFGAGSRLTVL.

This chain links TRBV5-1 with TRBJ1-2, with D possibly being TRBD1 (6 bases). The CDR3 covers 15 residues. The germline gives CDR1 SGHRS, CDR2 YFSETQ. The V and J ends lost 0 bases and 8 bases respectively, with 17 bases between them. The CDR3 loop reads CASSLEAHRAGGYTF. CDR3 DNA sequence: TGCGCCAGCAGCTTGGAAGCCCACAGGGCAGGGGGCTACACCTTC.

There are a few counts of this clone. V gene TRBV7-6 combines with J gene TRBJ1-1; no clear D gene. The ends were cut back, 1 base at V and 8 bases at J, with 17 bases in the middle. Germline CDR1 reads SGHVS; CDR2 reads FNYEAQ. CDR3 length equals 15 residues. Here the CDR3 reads CASSLGGIHGGEAFF. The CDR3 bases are TGTGCCAGCAGCTTAGGAGGGATTCACGGAGGGGAAGCTTTCTTT.

CDR3: CASSPDREQPQHF. Written as DNA, the CDR3 is TGTGCCAGCAGCCCGGACAGGGAACAGCCCCAGCATTTT. V is TRBV7-2 and J is TRBJ1-5; 8 positions agree with TRBD1. The CDR3 is 13 amino acids. CDR1 and CDR2 (germline): SGHTA, FQGNSA. V lost 5 bases and J lost 7; bases outside the gene matches: 4. The full variable domain, with the rest looked up from reference TRBV7-2 and TRBJ1-5, is GAGVSQSPSNKVTEKGKDVELRCDPISGHTALYWYRQSLGQGLEFLIYFQGNSAPDKSGLPSDRFSAERTGGSVSTLTIQRTQQEDSAVYLCASSPDREQPQHFGDGTRLSIL.

The CDR3 is CASSPRVGTSQSETQYF. Written as DNA, the CDR3 is TGTGCCAGCAGTCCACGGGTGGGGACTAGTCAATCAGAGACCCAGTACTTC. This chain links TRBV2 with TRBJ2-5, with 8 bases lining up with TRBD2. Germline assignment: CDR1 SNHLY and CDR2 FYNNEI. Trimming took 5 bases from V and 4 from J; bases not matched to a gene: 15. The CDR3 runs 17 residues.

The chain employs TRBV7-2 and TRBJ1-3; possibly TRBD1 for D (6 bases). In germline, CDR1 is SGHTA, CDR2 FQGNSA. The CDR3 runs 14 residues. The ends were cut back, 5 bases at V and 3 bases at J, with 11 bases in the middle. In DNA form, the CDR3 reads TGTGCCAGCAGCCTCAGGGGATTTGGAAACACCATATATTTT. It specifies CASSLRGFGNTIYF. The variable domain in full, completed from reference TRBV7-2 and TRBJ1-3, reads GAGVSQSPSNKVTEKGKDVELRCDPISGHTALYWYRQSLGQGLEFLIYFQGNSAPDKSGLPSDRFSAERTGGSVSTLTIQRTQQEDSAVYLCASSLRGFGNTIYFGEGSWLTVV.

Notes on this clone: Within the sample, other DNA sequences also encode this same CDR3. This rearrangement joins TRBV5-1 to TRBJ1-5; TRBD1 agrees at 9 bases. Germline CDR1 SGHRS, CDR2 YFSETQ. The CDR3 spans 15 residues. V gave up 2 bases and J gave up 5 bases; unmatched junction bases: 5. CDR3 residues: CASSLDGTGYQPQHF. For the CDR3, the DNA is TGCGCCAGCAGCTTAGATGGGACAGGGTATCAGCCCCAGCATTTT.

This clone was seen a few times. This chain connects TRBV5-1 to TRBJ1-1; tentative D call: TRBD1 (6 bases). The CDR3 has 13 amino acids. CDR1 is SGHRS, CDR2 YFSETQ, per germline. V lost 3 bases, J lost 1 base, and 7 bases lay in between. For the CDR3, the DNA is TGCGCCAGCAGCTGGACAGCGAACACTGAAGCTTTCTTT. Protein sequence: CASSWTANTEAFF. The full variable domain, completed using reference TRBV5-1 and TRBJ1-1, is KAGVTQTPRYLIKTRGQQVTLSCSPISGHRSVSWYQQTPGQGLQFLFEYFSETQRNKGNFPGRFSGRQFSNSRSEMNVSTLELGDSALYLCASSWTANTEAFFGQGTRLTVV.

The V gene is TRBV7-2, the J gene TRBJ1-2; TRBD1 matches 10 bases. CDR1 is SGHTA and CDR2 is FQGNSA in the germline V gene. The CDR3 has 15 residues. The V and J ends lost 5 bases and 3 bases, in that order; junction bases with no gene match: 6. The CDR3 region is CASSADRGLYYGYTF. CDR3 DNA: TGTGCCAGCAGCGCTGACAGGGGGCTCTACTATGGCTACACCTTC.

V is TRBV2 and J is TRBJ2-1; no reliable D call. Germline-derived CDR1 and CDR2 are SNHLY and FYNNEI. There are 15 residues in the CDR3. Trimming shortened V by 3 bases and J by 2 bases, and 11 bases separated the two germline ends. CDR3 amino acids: CASSDDFSPYNEQFF. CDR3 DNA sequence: TGTGCCAGCAGTGACGACTTCTCCCCCTACAATGAGCAGTTCTTC. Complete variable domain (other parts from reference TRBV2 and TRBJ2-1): EPEVTQTPSHQVTQMGQEVILRCVPISNHLYFYWYRQILGQKVEFLVSFYNNEISEKSEIFDDQFSVERPDGSNFTLKIRSTKLEDSAMYFCASSDDFSPYNEQFFGPGTRLTVL.

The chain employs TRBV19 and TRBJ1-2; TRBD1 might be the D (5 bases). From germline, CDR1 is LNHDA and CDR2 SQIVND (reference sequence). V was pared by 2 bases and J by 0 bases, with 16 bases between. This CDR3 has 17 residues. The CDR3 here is CASSIPSNRRTNYGYTF. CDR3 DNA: TGTGCCAGTAGTATACCCAGTAACAGGCGAACTAACTATGGCTACACCTTC.

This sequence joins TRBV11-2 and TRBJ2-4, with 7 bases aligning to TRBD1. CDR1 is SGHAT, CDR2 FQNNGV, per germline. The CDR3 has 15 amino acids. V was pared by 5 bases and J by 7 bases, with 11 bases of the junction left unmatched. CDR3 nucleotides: TGTGCCAGCAGCCCACTGACAGGGACGAGGAACATTCAGTACTTC. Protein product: CASSPLTGTRNIQYF.

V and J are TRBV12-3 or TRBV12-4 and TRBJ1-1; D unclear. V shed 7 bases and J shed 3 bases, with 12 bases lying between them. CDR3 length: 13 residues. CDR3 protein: CASTQSGYTEAFF. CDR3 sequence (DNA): TGTGCCAGCACACAGTCTGGGTACACTGAAGCTTTCTTT.

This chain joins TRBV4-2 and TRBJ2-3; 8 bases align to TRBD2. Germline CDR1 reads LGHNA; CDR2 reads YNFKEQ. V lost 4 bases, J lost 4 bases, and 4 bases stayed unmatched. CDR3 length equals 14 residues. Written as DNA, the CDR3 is TGTGCCAGCAGCCGAGGCGGGGGGCCAGATACGCAGTATTTT. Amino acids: CASSRGGGPDTQYF.

DNA of the CDR3: TGCGCCAGCAGCCCCCTGGTCGGGGTATATAGCAATCAGCCCCAGCATTTT. It specifies CASSPLVGVYSNQPQHF. V usage is TRBV4-1 and J usage is TRBJ1-5; D gene unclear. The V end lost 4 bases, the J end lost 0 bases, and 16 bases lay between the germline ends. The CDR3 has 17 amino acids. From germline, CDR1 is MGHRA and CDR2 YSYEKL.

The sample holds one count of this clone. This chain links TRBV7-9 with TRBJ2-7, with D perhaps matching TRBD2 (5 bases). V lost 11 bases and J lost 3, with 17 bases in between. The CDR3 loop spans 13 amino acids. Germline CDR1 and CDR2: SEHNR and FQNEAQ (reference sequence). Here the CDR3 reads CAGPRGPGYEQYV. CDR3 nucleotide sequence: TGTGCCGGACCTCGAGGGCCTGGCTACGAGCAGTACGTC.

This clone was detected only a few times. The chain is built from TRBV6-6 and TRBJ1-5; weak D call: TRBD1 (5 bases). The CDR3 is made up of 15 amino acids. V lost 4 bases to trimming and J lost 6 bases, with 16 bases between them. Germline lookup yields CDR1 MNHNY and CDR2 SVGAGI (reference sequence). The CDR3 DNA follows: TGTGCCAGCAGTTTTTCCGGGGACTCCGGTCAGCCCCAGCATTTT. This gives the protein CASSFSGDSGQPQHF.

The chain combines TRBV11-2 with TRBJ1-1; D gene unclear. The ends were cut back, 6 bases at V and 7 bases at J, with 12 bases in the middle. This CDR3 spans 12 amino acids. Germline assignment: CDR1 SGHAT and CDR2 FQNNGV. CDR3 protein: CASSLSAVEAFF. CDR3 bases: TGTGCCAGCAGTCTATCGGCGGTTGAAGCTTTCTTT.

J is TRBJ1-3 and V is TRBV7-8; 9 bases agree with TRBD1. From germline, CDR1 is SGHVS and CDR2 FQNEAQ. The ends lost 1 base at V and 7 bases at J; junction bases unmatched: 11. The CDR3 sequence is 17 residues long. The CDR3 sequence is CASSLGLPTGGSNTIYF. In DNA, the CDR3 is TGTGCCAGCAGCTTAGGGCTGCCGACAGGGGGTAGTAACACCATATATTTT.

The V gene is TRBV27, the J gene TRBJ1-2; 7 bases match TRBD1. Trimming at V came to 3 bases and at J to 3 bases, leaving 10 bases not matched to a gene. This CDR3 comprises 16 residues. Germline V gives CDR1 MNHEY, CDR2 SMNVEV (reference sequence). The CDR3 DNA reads TGTGCCAGCAGTTTTCAGGGCAGGGGGGACTACTATGGCTACACCTTC. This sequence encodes CASSFQGRGDYYGYTF.

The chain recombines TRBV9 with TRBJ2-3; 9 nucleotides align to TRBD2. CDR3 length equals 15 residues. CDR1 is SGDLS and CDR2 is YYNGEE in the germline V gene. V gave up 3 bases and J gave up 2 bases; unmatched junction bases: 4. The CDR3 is CASSGSGGHTDTQYF. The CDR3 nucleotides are TGTGCCAGCAGCGGGAGCGGGGGGCACACAGATACGCAGTATTTT.

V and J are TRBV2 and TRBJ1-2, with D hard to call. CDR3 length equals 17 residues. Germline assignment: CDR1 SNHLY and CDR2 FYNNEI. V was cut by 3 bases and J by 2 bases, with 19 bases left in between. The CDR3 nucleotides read TGTGCCAGCAGTGAGCTAGCCGCAGCTGAACCCAACTATGGCTACACCTTC. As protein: CASSELAAAEPNYGYTF.

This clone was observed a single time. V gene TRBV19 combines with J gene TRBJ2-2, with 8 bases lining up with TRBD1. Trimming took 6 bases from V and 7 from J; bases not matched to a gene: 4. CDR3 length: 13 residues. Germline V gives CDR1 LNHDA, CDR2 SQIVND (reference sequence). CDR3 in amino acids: CASSVQGGGELFF. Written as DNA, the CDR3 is TGTGCCAGTAGCGTACAGGGGGGCGGGGAGCTGTTTTTT.